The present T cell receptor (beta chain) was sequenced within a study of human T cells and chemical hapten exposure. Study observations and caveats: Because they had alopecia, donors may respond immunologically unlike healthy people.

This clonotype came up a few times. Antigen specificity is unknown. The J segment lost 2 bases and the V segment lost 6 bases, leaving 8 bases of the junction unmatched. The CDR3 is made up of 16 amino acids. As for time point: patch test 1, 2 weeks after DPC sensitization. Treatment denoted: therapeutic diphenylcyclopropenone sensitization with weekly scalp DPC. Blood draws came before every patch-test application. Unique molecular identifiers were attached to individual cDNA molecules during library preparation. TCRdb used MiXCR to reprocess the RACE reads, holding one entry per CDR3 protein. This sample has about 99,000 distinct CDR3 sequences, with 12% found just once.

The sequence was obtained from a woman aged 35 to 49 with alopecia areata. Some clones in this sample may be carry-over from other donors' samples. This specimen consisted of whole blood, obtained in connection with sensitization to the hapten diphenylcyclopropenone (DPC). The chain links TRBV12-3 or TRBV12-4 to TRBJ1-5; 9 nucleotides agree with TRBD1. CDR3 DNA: TGTGCCAGCAGCCTGACAGGGGGAGTCGGCAATCAGCCCCAGCATTTT. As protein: CASSLTGGVGNQPQHF.